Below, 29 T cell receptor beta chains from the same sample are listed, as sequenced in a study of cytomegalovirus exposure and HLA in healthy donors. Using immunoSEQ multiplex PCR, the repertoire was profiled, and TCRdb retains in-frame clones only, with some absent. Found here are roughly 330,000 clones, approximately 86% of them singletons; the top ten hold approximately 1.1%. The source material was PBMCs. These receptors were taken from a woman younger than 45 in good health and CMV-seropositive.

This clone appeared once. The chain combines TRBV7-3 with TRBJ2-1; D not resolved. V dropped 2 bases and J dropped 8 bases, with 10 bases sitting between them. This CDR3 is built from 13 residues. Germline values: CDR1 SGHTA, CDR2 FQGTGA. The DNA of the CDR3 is TGTGCCAGCAGCTTACTCGCGACGGATGAGCAGTTCTTC. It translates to CASSLLATDEQFF.

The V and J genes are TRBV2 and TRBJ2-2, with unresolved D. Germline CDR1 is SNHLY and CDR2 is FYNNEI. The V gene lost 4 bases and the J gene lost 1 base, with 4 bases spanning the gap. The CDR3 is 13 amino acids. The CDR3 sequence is CASSGENTGELFF. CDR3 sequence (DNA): TGTGCCAGCAGTGGAGAGAACACCGGGGAGCTGTTTTTT.

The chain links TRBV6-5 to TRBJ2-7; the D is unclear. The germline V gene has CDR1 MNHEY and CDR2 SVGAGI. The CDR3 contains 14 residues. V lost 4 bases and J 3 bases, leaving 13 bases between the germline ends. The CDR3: CASSSIVLNYEQYF. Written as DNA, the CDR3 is TGTGCCAGCAGTTCCATAGTCCTTAACTACGAGCAGTACTTC.

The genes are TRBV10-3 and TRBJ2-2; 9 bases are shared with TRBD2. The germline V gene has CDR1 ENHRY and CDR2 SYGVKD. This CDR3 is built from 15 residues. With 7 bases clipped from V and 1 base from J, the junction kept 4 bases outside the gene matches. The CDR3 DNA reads TGTGCCATCAAAGTAGCGGGGGAGAACACCGGGGAGCTGTTTTTT. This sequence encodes CAIKVAGENTGELFF.

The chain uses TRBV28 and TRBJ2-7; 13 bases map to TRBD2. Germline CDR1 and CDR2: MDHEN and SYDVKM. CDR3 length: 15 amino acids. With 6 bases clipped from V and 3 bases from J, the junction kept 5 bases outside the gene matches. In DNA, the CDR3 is TGTGCCAGCAGCCAAACTAGCGGGGGGGTCTACGAGCAGTACTTC. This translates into CASSQTSGGVYEQYF.

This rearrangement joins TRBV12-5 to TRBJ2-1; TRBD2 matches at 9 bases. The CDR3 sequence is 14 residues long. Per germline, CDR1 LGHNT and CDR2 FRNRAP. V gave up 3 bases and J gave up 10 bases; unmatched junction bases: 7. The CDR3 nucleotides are TGTGCTAGTGGTTTTAGCGGGAGAATGCGAGAGCAGTTCTTC. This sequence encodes CASGFSGRMREQFF.

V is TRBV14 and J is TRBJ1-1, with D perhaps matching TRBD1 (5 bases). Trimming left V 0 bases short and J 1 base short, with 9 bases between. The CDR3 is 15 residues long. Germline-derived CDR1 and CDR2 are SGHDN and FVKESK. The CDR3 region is CASSQEIQGNTEAFF. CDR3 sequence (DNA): TGTGCCAGCAGCCAAGAAATCCAGGGGAACACTGAAGCTTTCTTT.

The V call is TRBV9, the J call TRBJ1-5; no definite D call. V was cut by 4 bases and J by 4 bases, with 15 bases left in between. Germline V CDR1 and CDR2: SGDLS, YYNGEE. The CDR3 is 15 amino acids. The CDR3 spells CASSPRSEGNQPQHF. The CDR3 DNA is TGTGCCAGCAGCCCGAGAAGTGAGGGTAATCAGCCCCAGCATTTT.

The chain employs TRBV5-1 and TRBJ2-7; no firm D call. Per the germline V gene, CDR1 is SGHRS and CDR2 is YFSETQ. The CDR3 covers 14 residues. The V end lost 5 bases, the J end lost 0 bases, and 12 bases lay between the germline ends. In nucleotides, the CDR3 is TGCGCCAGCAGTTCTCTTGGGCACTCCTACGAGCAGTACTTC. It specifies CASSSLGHSYEQYF.

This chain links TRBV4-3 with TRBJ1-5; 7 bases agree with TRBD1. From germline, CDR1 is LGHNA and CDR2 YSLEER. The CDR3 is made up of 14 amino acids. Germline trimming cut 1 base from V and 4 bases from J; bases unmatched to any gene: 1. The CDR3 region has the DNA TGCGCCAGCAGCCAAGGCAGGGGGAATCAGCCCCAGCATTTT. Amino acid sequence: CASSQGRGNQPQHF.

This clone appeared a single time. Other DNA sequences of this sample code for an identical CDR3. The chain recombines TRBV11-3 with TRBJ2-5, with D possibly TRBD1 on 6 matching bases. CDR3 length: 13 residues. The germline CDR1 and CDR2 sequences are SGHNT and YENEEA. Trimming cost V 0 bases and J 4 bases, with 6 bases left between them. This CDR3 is CASSLEGAETQYF. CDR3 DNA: TGTGCCAGCAGCTTAGAGGGGGCAGAGACCCAGTACTTC.

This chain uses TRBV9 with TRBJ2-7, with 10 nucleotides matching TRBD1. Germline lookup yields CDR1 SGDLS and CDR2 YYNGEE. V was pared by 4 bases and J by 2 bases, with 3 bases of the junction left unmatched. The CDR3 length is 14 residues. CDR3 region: CASSSGTGAYEQYF. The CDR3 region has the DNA TGTGCCAGCAGCTCCGGGACAGGGGCCTACGAGCAGTACTTC.

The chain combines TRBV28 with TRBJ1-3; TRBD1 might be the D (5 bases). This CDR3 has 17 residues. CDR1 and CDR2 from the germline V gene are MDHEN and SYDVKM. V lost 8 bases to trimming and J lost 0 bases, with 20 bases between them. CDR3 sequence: CASGRRVLAGSGNTIYF. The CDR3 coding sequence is TGTGCCAGCGGGCGCAGGGTCTTAGCGGGCTCTGGAAACACCATATATTTT.

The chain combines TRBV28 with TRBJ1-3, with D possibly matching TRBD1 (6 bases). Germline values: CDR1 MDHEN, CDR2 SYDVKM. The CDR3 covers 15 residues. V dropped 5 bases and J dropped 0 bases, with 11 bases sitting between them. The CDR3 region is CASSRTAFSGNTIYF. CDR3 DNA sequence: TGTGCCAGCAGTCGGACAGCCTTCTCTGGAAACACCATATATTTT.

CDR3 bases: TGTGCCATCAGCTGGGCGGACGCCAATGAGCAGTTCTTC. The encoded protein is CAISWADANEQFF. The V gene is TRBV10-3, the J gene TRBJ2-1; D not certain. Germline values: CDR1 ENHRY, CDR2 SYGVKD. This CDR3 spans 13 amino acids. V was cut by 6 bases and J by 6 bases, with 12 bases left in between.

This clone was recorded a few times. Here the CDR3 reads CASTLGVGTEAFF. CDR3 DNA: TGTGCCAGCACCCTAGGGGTGGGCACTGAAGCTTTCTTT. The V and J genes are TRBV2 and TRBJ1-1; tentatively, D is TRBD1 (5 bases). The CDR3 spans 13 residues. Trimming pared 7 bases from V and 4 bases from J, leaving 13 bases between. Germline CDR1 SNHLY, CDR2 FYNNEI.

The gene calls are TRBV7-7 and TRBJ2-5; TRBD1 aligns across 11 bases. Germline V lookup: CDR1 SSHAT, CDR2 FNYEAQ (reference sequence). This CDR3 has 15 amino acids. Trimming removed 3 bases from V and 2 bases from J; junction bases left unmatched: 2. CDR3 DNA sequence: TGTGCCAGCAGCTTGGGGACAGGGGGTCAAGAGACCCAGTACTTC. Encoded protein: CASSLGTGGQETQYF.

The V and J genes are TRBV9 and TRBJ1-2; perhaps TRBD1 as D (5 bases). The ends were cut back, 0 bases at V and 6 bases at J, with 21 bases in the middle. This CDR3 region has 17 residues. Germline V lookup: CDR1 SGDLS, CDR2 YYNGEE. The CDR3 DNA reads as TGTGCCAGCAGCGTAGCGGTCGGGGGGGATCCAAGAGATGGCTACACCTTC. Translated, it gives CASSVAVGGDPRDGYTF.

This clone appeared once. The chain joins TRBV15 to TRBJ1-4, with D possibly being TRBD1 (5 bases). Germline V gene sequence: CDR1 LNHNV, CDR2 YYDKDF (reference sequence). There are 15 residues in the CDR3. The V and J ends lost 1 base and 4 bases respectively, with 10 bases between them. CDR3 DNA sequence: TGTGCCACCAGCAGAGTCAGGGCGATTAATGAAAAACTGTTTTTT. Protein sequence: CATSRVRAINEKLFF.

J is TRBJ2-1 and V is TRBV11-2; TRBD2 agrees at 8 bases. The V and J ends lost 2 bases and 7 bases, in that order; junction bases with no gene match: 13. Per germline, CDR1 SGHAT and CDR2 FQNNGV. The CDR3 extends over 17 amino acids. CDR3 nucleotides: TGTGCCAGCAGCTTAAGAGGGGTGTCCAGCGGGAGTAATGAGCAGTTCTTC. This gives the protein CASSLRGVSSGSNEQFF.

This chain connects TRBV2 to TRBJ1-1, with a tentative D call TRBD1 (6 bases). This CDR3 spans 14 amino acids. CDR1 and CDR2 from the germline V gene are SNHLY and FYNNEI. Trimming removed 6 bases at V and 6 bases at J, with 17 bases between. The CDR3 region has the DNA TGTGCCAGCAGGCGGGGGCCGGCGTACCCTGAAGCTTTCTTT. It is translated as CASRRGPAYPEAFF.

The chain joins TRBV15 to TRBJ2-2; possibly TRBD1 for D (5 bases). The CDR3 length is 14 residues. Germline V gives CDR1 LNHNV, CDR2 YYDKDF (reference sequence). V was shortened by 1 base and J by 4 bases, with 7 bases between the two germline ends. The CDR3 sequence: CATSRGGTTGELFF. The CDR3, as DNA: TGTGCCACCAGCAGAGGGGGCACCACCGGGGAGCTGTTTTTT.

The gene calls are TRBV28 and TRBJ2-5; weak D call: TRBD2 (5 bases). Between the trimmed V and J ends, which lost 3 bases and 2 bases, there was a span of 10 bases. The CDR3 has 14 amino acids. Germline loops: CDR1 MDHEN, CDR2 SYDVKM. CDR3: CASSFTRGQETQYF. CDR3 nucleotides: TGTGCCAGCAGTTTTACCCGGGGACAAGAGACCCAGTACTTC.

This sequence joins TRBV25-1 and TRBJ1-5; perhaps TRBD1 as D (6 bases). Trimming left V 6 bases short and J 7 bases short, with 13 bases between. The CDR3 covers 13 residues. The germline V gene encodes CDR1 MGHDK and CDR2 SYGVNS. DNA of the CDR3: TGTGCCAGCAGCACGACGGGGGCCCAGCCCCAGCATTTT. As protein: CASSTTGAQPQHF.

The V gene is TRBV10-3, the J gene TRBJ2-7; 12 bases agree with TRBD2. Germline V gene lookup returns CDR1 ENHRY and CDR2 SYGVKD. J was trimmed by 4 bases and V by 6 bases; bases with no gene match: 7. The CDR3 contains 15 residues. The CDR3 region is CAIRPGLAGTYEQYF. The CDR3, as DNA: TGTGCCATCAGGCCAGGACTAGCGGGAACTTACGAGCAGTACTTC.

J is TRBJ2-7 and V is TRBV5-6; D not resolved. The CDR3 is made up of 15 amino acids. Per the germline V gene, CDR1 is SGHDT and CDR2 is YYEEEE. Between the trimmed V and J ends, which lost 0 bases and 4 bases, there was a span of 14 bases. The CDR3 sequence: CASSLGRNEKYEQYF. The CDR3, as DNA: TGTGCCAGCAGCTTGGGGCGTAATGAGAAGTACGAGCAGTACTTC.

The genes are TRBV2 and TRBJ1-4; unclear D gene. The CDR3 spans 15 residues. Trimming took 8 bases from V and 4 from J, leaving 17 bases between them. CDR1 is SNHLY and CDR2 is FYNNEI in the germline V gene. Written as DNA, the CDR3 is TGTGCCAGCTCGGACGGACCCCTTAATAATGAAAAACTGTTTTTT. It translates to CASSDGPLNNEKLFF.

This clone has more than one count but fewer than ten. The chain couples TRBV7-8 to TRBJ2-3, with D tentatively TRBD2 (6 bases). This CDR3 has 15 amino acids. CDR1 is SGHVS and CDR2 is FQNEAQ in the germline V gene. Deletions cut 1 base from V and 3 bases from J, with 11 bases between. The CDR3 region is CASSLGLDLTDTQYF. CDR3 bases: TGTGCCAGCAGCTTAGGACTAGATCTGACAGATACGCAGTATTTT.

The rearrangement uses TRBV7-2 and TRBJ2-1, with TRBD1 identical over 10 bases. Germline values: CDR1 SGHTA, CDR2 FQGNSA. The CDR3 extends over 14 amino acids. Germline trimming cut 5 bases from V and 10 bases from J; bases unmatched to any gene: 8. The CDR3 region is CASSRSTGGVEQFF. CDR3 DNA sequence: TGTGCCAGCAGCCGGTCGACAGGGGGCGTGGAGCAGTTCTTC.